The 6 T cell receptor beta chains listed next were all sequenced from one sample in a study of T cell changes during pregnancy in multiple sclerosis. Assay: immunoSEQ multiplex PCR; the TCRdb copy retains only in-frame clones and omits some. The profile shows 30,000 to 35,000 clones, about 88% of them singletons. The sample consisted of CD8+ T cells from peripheral blood mononuclear cells, taken before pregnancy. The receptors here all came from a female donor with multiple sclerosis, enrolled in a pregnancy study.

This chain uses TRBV6-4 with TRBJ2-1, with 7 bases aligning to TRBD2. CDR1 and CDR2 from the germline V gene are MRHNA and SNTAGT. This CDR3 contains 14 residues. Trimming took 5 bases from V and 6 from J; bases not matched to a gene: 7. Written as DNA, the CDR3 is TGTGCCAGCAGTAAAGGGACTACCACCAATGAGCAGTTCTTC. It codes for CASSKGTTTNEQFF.

The CDR3 DNA is TGTGCCTGGACCTCGGCCGGGATAGATTATGGCTACACCTTC. Translation gives CAWTSAGIDYGYTF. This rearrangement joins TRBV30 to TRBJ1-2; D ambiguous. The CDR3 has 14 amino acids. V lost 4 bases and J 5 bases, leaving 17 bases between the germline ends. CDR1 and CDR2 (germline): GTSNPN, SVGIG (reference sequence).

As regards this clone: This may arise from a read error, as a much more abundant clone is one base away. V usage is TRBV6-4 and J usage is TRBJ2-3, with 8 bases matching TRBD2. The CDR3 has 14 residues. Per the germline V gene, CDR1 is MRHNA and CDR2 is SNTAGT. The ends lost 4 bases at V and 2 bases at J; junction bases unmatched: 2. The CDR3 DNA follows: TGTGCCAGCAGTGTCGGGGGGGCCACAGATACGCAGTATTTT. This gives the protein CASSVGGATDTQYF.

V gene TRBV9 combines with J gene TRBJ2-5; 9 bases align to TRBD1. The J segment lost 2 bases and the V segment lost 0 bases, leaving 2 bases of the junction unmatched. CDR3 length equals 15 residues. In germline, CDR1 is SGDLS, CDR2 YYNGEE. The CDR3 nucleotides are TGTGCCAGCAGCGTAGTGACAGGGGGGCAAGAGACCCAGTACTTC. This encodes CASSVVTGGQETQYF.

This clone was seen only a few times. The gene calls are TRBV12-5 and TRBJ2-4, with D perhaps TRBD1 (6 bases). This CDR3 spans 17 amino acids. Deletions cut 5 bases from V and 6 bases from J, with 23 bases between. The germline V gene encodes CDR1 LGHNT and CDR2 FRNRAP. The CDR3 coding sequence is TGTGCTAGTGGTCGACCCCCGGACAGCTGCATCAGAAACATTCAGTACTTC. Protein: CASGRPPDSCIRNIQYF.

This chain's CDR3 is CASSPVVQGNTEAFF. The CDR3 nucleotides are TGTGCCAGCAGCCCCGTGGTACAGGGTAACACTGAAGCTTTCTTT. The J gene is TRBJ1-1, the V gene TRBV2, with D possibly TRBD1 on 6 matching bases. Trimming took 6 bases from V and 2 from J, leaving 16 bases between them. The CDR3 is made up of 15 amino acids. Looked up from germline, CDR1 is SNHLY and CDR2 is FYNNEI.